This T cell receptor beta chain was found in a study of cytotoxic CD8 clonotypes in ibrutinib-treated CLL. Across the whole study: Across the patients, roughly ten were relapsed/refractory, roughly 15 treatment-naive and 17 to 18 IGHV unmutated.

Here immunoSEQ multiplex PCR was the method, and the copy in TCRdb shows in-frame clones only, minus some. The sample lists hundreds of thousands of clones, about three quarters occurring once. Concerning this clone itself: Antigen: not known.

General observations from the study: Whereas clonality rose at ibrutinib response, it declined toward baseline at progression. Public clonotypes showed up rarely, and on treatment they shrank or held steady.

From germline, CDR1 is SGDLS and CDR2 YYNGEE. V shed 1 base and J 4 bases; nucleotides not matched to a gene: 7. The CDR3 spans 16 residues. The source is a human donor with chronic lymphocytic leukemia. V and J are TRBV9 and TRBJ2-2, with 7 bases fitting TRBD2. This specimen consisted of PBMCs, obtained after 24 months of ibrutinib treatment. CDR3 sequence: CASSVLPGGTTGELFF. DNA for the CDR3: TGTGCCAGCAGCGTATTACCGGGGGGAACCACCGGGGAGCTGTTTTTT.